A selection of T cell receptor beta chains follows, all from one sample in a study of glioma-infiltrating T cells after dendritic cell vaccination. Clones were read by immunoSEQ multiplex PCR, and TCRdb kept only the in-frame ones, dropping some. The table records under 100,000 clones, over 75% of them present only once. The source was blood, collected before dendritic cell vaccination. The receptors were sampled from a human donor with glioblastoma. Both conserved end residues are part of each CDR3. The D gene is left open where the match is weak. Size values are once, few and many counts, or a class for expanded clones, and some rows have none.

CDR3nt,CDR3aa,d_gene,v_gene,j_gene,abundance
TGTGCCAGCAGTTTGTATCAGGGTTCTAGTACCGGGGAGCTGTTTTTT,CASSLYQGSSTGELFF,NA,TRBV6-5,TRBJ2-2,NA
TGCGCCAGCAGCTTGGAAGGGTTCGGGGATGAGCAGTTCTTC,CASSLEGFGDEQFF,NA,TRBV5-1,TRBJ2-1,NA
TGTGCCAGCAGTAGGGGAGGACAGGGGGCTGTAGCTTTCTTT,CASSRGGQGAVAFF,TRBD1,TRBV6-5,TRBJ1-1,NA
TGTGCCAGCAGCTTAAAGGTAACGGGCACTGAAGCTTTCTTT,CASSLKVTGTEAFF,NA,TRBV7-2,TRBJ1-1,NA
TGCGCCAGCCGACAGGGAGTCATAGAGGGTCAGCCCCAGCATTTT,CASRQGVIEGQPQHF,TRBD1,TRBV10-2,TRBJ1-5,once
TGTGCCAGCTCACCCGGACAGGGGATCTATGGCTACACCTTC,CASSPGQGIYGYTF,TRBD1,TRBV18,TRBJ1-2,NA
TGTGCCAGCAGCGTGACAGGGGGGGAGACCCAGTACTTC,CASSVTGGETQYF,TRBD1,TRBV7-6,TRBJ2-5,NA
TGTGCCACCCGATCGGCTAGCGGGATCCGAAGGGGGTACGAGCAGTACTTC,CATRSASGIRRGYEQYF,TRBD2,TRBV27,TRBJ2-7,NA
TGTGCTAGCAGCTCCCTGGCGGGGTCATCCCAAGAGACCCAGTACTTC,CASSSLAGSSQETQYF,NA,TRBV7-7,TRBJ2-5,NA
TGTGCCAGCAGCTTACTAGCGGGAGGACTCTACGAGCAGTACTTC,CASSLLAGGLYEQYF,TRBD2,TRBV5-6,TRBJ2-7,NA
TGTGCTAGCAGCTTTCGGACAGGGCTCGGGGGTGAGCAGTTCTTC,CASSFRTGLGGEQFF,TRBD1,TRBV7-7,TRBJ2-1,once
TGCGCCAGCAGCCCCTGGGATGCGGGGACCGGTGATACGCAGTATTTT,CASSPWDAGTGDTQYF,NA,TRBV5-1,TRBJ2-3,NA
TGTGCCAGCAGCCTACGGGACAGTATGCCACCCCTCCACTTT,CASSLRDSMPPLHF,TRBD1,TRBV5-5,TRBJ1-6,NA
TGTGCTAGCGCACGGGGCCCAGCGGGGGATACGCAGTATTTT,CASARGPAGDTQYF,TRBD2,TRBV7-7,TRBJ2-3,NA
TGTGCCAGCAGACAACTAGCGGGACTCCCCGGGGAGCTGTTTTTT,CASRQLAGLPGELFF,TRBD2,TRBV6-5,TRBJ2-2,NA
TGTGCCACCAGCGCAAGAGGGACAGTCTTCGAGCAGTACTTC,CATSARGTVFEQYF,TRBD1,TRBV15,TRBJ2-7,NA
TGTGCCAGCAGCTTCTCTTCGTCAGAGACCCAGTACTTC,CASSFSSSETQYF,NA,TRBV7-2,TRBJ2-5,NA
TGTGCCAGCAGCGCCGCGTCGGGGAGCTCCTACAATGAGCAGTTCTTC,CASSAASGSSYNEQFF,NA,TRBV5-6,TRBJ2-1,NA
TGTGCCAGCAGCTTAGGCCGGACTAGCGGGGGGGCCTACAATGAGCAGTTCTTC,CASSLGRTSGGAYNEQFF,TRBD2,TRBV11-3,TRBJ2-1,NA
TGTGCCAGCAGCGACGCCCGGGACAGGGCGAACTATGGCTACACCTTC,CASSDARDRANYGYTF,TRBD1,TRBV9,TRBJ1-2,once
TGTGCCAGCAGCGTCACCCGGGGCTCTGGGGCCAACGTCCTGACTTTC,CASSVTRGSGANVLTF,NA,TRBV9,TRBJ2-6,once
TGCGCCAGCAGCTCGGGACTAGCGGGACCTTACGAGCAGTACTTC,CASSSGLAGPYEQYF,TRBD2,TRBV5-1,TRBJ2-7,NA